These 13 T cell receptor beta chains originate from one sample sequenced in a study of T-cell memory formation after mild COVID-19. TCRdb itself ran the 5' RACE reads through MiXCR, one entry per CDR3 protein. The sample contains 400,000 or so distinct CDR3 sequences, around 19% of which appear only once. The sequenced sample consisted of PBMCs or a T cell subset sorted from them (not recorded which). The source of these receptors is an adult woman who had mild COVID-19 (a few samples of this study predate the infection). Cell type and time point are not known.

The chain recombines TRBV6-6 with TRBJ2-7; TRBD1 matches at 8 bases. From germline, CDR1 is MNHNY and CDR2 SVGAGI (reference sequence). With 1 base clipped from V and 2 bases from J, the junction kept 10 bases outside the gene matches. The CDR3 is 17 amino acids. The DNA of the CDR3 is TGTGCCAGCAGTTACTATGGACAGGGAGAGAGGGCCTACGAGCAGTACTTC. Translating it yields CASSYYGQGERAYEQYF.

The V gene is TRBV3-1, the J gene TRBJ1-5; D not certain. V gave up 0 bases and J gave up 4 bases, with 4 bases separating them. The CDR3 extends over 13 amino acids. CDR1 is LGHDT and CDR2 is YNNKEL in the germline V gene (reference sequence). This CDR3 is CASSQDLNQPQHF. DNA of the CDR3: TGTGCCAGCAGCCAAGATCTTAATCAGCCCCAGCATTTT.

This clonotype was detected many times. The gene calls are TRBV7-9 and TRBJ1-2, with D perhaps TRBD1 (5 bases). CDR1 SEHNR and CDR2 FQNEAQ come from the germline V gene (reference sequence). The V gene lost 1 base and the J gene lost 8 bases, with 17 bases spanning the gap. The CDR3 consists of 15 residues. The CDR3 DNA reads as TGTGCCAGCAGCTTAGGGGGGACGCGACCCAAGGGCTACACCTTC. Its protein product is CASSLGGTRPKGYTF.

J is TRBJ2-3 and V is TRBV3-1, with 9 bases lining up with TRBD2. CDR1 and CDR2 (germline): LGHDT, YNNKEL (reference sequence). V shed 0 bases, J shed 2 bases, and the junction held 3 bases outside the gene matches. There are 16 residues in the CDR3. The CDR3 nucleotides are TGTGCCAGCAGCCAAGAGAGCGGGGGGTCCACAGATACGCAGTATTTT. It codes for CASSQESGGSTDTQYF.

A few counts support this clonotype. The CDR3 coding sequence is TGCGCCAGCAGCTTCCAGAATTCACCCCTCCACTTT. Translated: CASSFQNSPLHF. The V call is TRBV5-1, the J call TRBJ1-6; no firm D call. Germline loops: CDR1 SGHRS, CDR2 YFSETQ. The CDR3 runs 12 residues. The V and J ends lost 2 bases and 7 bases respectively, with 4 bases between them. Based on the CDR3 plus reference TRBV5-1 and TRBJ1-6, the full variable domain is KAGVTQTPRYLIKTRGQQVTLSCSPISGHRSVSWYQQTPGQGLQFLFEYFSETQRNKGNFPGRFSGRQFSNSRSEMNVSTLELGDSALYLCASSFQNSPLHFGNGTRLTVT.

The chain has TRBV15 and TRBJ1-5; no clear D gene. Germline V gene lookup returns CDR1 LNHNV and CDR2 YYDKDF (reference sequence). The CDR3 extends over 15 amino acids. Trimming removed 0 bases from V and 1 base from J, with 7 bases in between. The CDR3 spells CATSREIDSNQPQHF. The CDR3, as DNA: TGTGCCACCAGCAGAGAAATCGACAGCAATCAGCCCCAGCATTTT.

J is TRBJ2-7 and V is TRBV9; tentatively, D is TRBD1 (6 bases). The germline gives CDR1 SGDLS, CDR2 YYNGEE. The CDR3 totals 14 residues. Trimming shortened V by 3 bases and J by 2 bases, and 12 bases separated the two germline ends. The CDR3 DNA reads as TGTGCCAGCAGCGCCCCGGACAGAACCTACGAGCAGTACTTC. Translated: CASSAPDRTYEQYF.

This clonotype was found a few times. V is TRBV12-3 or TRBV12-4 and J is TRBJ2-7, with D perhaps matching TRBD2 (5 bases). V shed 6 bases and J shed 9 bases, with 15 bases lying between them. This CDR3 region has 12 residues. CDR3 residues: CASSSRRIGQYF. The CDR3 DNA follows: TGTGCCAGCAGCTCCCGGAGGATAGGGCAGTACTTC.

The chain uses TRBV18 and TRBJ2-3; 9 bases are shared with TRBD1. CDR3 length: 14 residues. The germline CDR1 and CDR2 sequences are KGHSH and LQKENI. V lost 4 bases, J lost 4 bases, and 3 bases stayed unmatched. In DNA, the CDR3 is TGTGCCAGCTCACGACAGGGGGGGCCAGATACGCAGTATTTT. It codes for CASSRQGGPDTQYF.

The CDR3 spells CASSFQYGYTF. Here the CDR3 DNA reads TGTGCCAGCAGTTTCCAGTATGGCTACACCTTC. This chain uses TRBV12-3 or TRBV12-4 with TRBJ1-2; D uncertain. The CDR3 extends over 11 amino acids. V was cut by 3 bases and J by 5 bases, with 4 bases left in between.

This clonotype was picked up a small number of times. The chain employs TRBV6-1 and TRBJ1-6, with unresolved D. V was clipped by 8 bases and J by 9 bases, with 14 bases between them. There are 13 residues in the CDR3. In germline, CDR1 is MNHNS, CDR2 SASEGT. For the CDR3, the DNA is TGTGCCAGCGTTGAAGGCTTGAGTTCACCCCTCCACTTT. This gives the protein CASVEGLSSPLHF.

The chain couples TRBV6-1 to TRBJ1-1; 8 nucleotides match TRBD1. The length of the CDR3 is 13 residues. From germline, CDR1 is MNHNS and CDR2 SASEGT. V shed 6 bases, J shed 3 bases, and the junction held 3 bases outside the gene matches. DNA for the CDR3: TGTGCCAGCAGCAAGACAGGGGACACTGAAGCTTTCTTT. Its protein is CASSKTGDTEAFF.

This chain links TRBV2 with TRBJ1-2; D remains ambiguous. Germline V gene sequence: CDR1 SNHLY, CDR2 FYNNEI. The CDR3 is made up of 11 amino acids. V dropped 5 bases and J dropped 4 bases, with 5 bases sitting between them. The CDR3, as DNA: TGTGCCAGCAGTCCCGTCTATGGCTACACCTTC. Residues: CASSPVYGYTF. Full variable domain (rest looked up from reference TRBV2 and TRBJ1-2): EPEVTQTPSHQVTQMGQEVILRCVPISNHLYFYWYRQILGQKVEFLVSFYNNEISEKSEIFDDQFSVERPDGSNFTLKIRSTKLEDSAMYFCASSPVYGYTFGSGTRLTVV.